This T cell receptor (beta chain) was sequenced during a study of T cell responses to AZD1222 COVID-19 vaccine. The CDR3 consists of 14 residues. Germline-derived CDR1 and CDR2 are MNHEY and SMNVEV (reference sequence). The V and J ends lost 3 bases and 4 bases respectively, with 10 bases between them. Here immunoSEQ multiplex PCR was the method, and the copy in TCRdb shows in-frame clones only, minus some. The profile shows more than 95,000 clones, about nine tenths of them singletons. The chain combines TRBV27 with TRBJ2-1, with D tentatively TRBD1 (6 bases). The material was peripheral blood, obtained on day 0 of AZD1222 vaccination. This receptor was identified in an adult in good health. The CDR3 DNA reads TGTGCCAGCAGTTTCCCGGACAGATACAATGAGCAGTTCTTC. Protein sequence: CASSFPDRYNEQFF.